These 7 T cell receptor beta chains came from one sample sequenced in a study of a mutant IDH1 vaccine in newly diagnosed glioma listed by TCRdb under 2021. No antigen has been assigned to these receptors. The library was prepared using the immunoSEQ multiplex PCR assay. As stored in TCRdb, this immuneACCESS dataset retains in-frame rearrangements with V and J assigned. A fraction of the clones does not appear; measured against another copy, unresolved V genes explain less than half of the discrepancy, and the remainder lacks a known reason. Across this sample there are 75,000 to 95,000 clones, with about nine tenths seen only once. The ten most abundant clones make up over 0.7% of the sample. The time point label on this specimen signifies: week 47, end of study. A 20-mer mutant IDH1 peptide at 300 micrograms in Montanide made up each vaccine dose, which was injected subcutaneously together with topical imiquimod.

This specimen consisted of PBMCs, obtained from a glioma patient whose treatment included an IDH1 peptide vaccine. The origin of the receptors is a woman aged 50 to 65 with glioma.

The CDR3 nucleotides read TGTGCCAGCAGTTTGGGACTTAACAATGAGCAGTTCTTC. Protein: CASSLGLNNEQFF. This chain links TRBV28 with TRBJ2-1; D might be TRBD2 (6 bases). The CDR3 is 13 residues long. V lost 3 bases to trimming and J lost 5 bases, with 8 bases between them. Germline CDR1 and CDR2: MDHEN and SYDVKM.

The genes are TRBV9 and TRBJ1-2, with D unresolved. Per germline, CDR1 SGDLS and CDR2 YYNGEE. The CDR3 loop spans 12 amino acids. Trimming left V 2 bases short and J 5 bases short, with 7 bases between. The CDR3 coding sequence is TGTGCCAGCAGCGTTAGCCGGTATGGCTACACCTTC. Amino acid sequence: CASSVSRYGYTF.

This sequence joins TRBV6-5 and TRBJ2-1; perhaps TRBD2 as D (5 bases). The ends were cut back, 4 bases at V and 9 bases at J, with 22 bases in the middle. The CDR3 loop spans 16 amino acids. Looked up from germline, CDR1 is MNHEY and CDR2 is SVGAGI. This CDR3 reads CASSSASANLEGEQFF. The DNA for the CDR3 is TGTGCCAGCAGTTCCGCCAGCGCCAACCTTGAGGGTGAGCAGTTCTTC.

The chain has TRBV7-2 and TRBJ2-5; no reliable D call. The germline V gene has CDR1 SGHTA and CDR2 FQGNSA. The CDR3 loop spans 13 amino acids. V lost 5 bases and J 1 base, leaving 8 bases between the germline ends. The CDR3 protein is CASSRSIQETQYF. Here the CDR3 DNA reads TGTGCCAGCAGCCGGAGTATCCAAGAGACCCAGTACTTC.

J is TRBJ1-4 and V is TRBV4-1, with D maybe TRBD1 (5 bases). This CDR3 is 15 amino acids long. CDR1 is MGHRA, CDR2 YSYEKL, per germline. Trimming shortened V by 2 bases and J by 5 bases, and 12 bases separated the two germline ends. This CDR3 is CASSQPGAVNEKLFF. DNA of the CDR3: TGCGCCAGCAGCCAACCCGGGGCAGTAAATGAAAAACTGTTTTTT.

CDR3 nucleotides: TGTGCCAGCAGTTACTCGAGGGTGCAGTACTTC. Protein: CASSYSRVQYF. V and J are TRBV6-5 and TRBJ2-7, with D perhaps TRBD2 (5 bases). The CDR3 is made up of 11 amino acids. Trimming cost V 0 bases and J 9 bases, with 6 bases left between them. In germline, CDR1 is MNHEY, CDR2 SVGAGI.

The chain employs TRBV19 and TRBJ1-6, with 7 nucleotides matching TRBD1. This CDR3 has 14 amino acids. Trimming at V came to 9 bases and at J to 10 bases, leaving 12 bases not matched to a gene. Germline values: CDR1 LNHDA, CDR2 SQIVND (reference sequence). The CDR3: CASRDSLGRSPLHF. The CDR3 DNA follows: TGTGCCAGCAGGGACAGCCTTGGGCGATCACCCCTCCACTTT.